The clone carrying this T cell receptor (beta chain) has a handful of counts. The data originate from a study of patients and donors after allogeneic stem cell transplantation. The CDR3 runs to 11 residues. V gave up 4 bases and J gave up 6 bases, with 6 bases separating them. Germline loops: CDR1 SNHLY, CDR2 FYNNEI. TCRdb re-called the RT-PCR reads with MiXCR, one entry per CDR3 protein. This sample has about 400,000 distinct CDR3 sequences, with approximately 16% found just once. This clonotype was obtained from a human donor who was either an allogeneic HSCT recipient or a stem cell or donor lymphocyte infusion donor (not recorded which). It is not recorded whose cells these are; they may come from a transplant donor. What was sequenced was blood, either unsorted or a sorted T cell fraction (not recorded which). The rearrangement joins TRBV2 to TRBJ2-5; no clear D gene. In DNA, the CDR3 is TGTGCCAGCAGTGGGGCAAAGACCCAGTACTTC. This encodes CASSGAKTQYF. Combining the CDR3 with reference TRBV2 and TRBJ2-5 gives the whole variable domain EPEVTQTPSHQVTQMGQEVILRCVPISNHLYFYWYRQILGQKVEFLVSFYNNEISEKSEIFDDQFSVERPDGSNFTLKIRSTKLEDSAMYFCASSGAKTQYFGPGTRLLVL.